This T cell receptor beta chain was sequenced during a study of cytomegalovirus exposure and HLA in healthy donors. Study-wide results and caveats: Apparent HLA restriction characterized most CMV-associated TCR beta chains in a later analysis. Listed as cytomegalovirus-associated were 164 TCR beta chains.

The PCR employed 60 Vbeta primers together with 13 Jbeta primers. Data came from immunoSEQ multiplex PCR; TCRdb stores just in-frame clones and leaves some out. The repertoire consists of about 210,000 clones, with around 78% occurring once and the leading ten covering about 0.47%. A few counts support this clone. Its antigen is currently unknown. This CDR3 is 16 amino acids long. CDR1 is MNHEY and CDR2 is SMNVEV in the germline V gene (reference sequence). With 2 bases removed from V and 1 base from J, the gap between germline ends came to 14 bases. The chain joins TRBV27 to TRBJ1-1, with D perhaps TRBD1 (6 bases). Specimen: PBMCs. The clonotype comes from a boy aged 5-17 years in good health and CMV-seronegative. The CDR3 DNA follows: TGTGCCAGCAGTTTAATGGGCGGGGGCGGGAACACTGAAGCTTTCTTT. The encoded protein is CASSLMGGGGNTEAFF.